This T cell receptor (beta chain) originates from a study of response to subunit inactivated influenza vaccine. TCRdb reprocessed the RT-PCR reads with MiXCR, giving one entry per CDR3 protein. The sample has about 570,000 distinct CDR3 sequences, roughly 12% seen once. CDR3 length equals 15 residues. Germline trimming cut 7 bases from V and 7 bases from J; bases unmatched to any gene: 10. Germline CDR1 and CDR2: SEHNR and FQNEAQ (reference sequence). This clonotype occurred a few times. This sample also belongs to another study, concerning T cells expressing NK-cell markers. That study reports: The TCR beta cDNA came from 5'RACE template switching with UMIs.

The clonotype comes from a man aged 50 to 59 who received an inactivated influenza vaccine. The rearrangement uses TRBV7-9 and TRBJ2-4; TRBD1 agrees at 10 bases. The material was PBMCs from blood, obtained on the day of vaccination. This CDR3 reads CASKPLGQGTNIQYF. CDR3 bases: TGTGCCAGCAAACCCCTGGGACAGGGGACCAACATTCAGTACTTC.